The T cell receptor (beta chain) under discussion was sequenced for a study of siplizumab effects on memory and regulatory T cells. Here immunoSEQ multiplex PCR was the method, and the copy in TCRdb shows in-frame clones only, minus some. The sample yields more than 85,000 clones, about 92% seen once. Per germline, CDR1 DFQATT and CDR2 SNEGSKA (reference sequence). Trimming took 1 base from V and 3 from J, leaving 2 bases between them. The length of the CDR3 is 11 residues. The rearrangement links TRBV20-1 to TRBJ2-3; D uncertain. Material: Tregs sorted from blood. This TCR was sampled from a human donor in good health. CDR3 sequence: CSARVTDTQYF. CDR3 bases: TGCAGTGCTAGAGTTACAGATACGCAGTATTTT.